This T cell receptor beta chain stems from a study of neoadjuvant anti-PD-1 for oral cavity cancer. For this clone: One junction end disagrees with the germline gene, perhaps due to a read error.

Libraries were prepared by immunoSEQ multiplex PCR; TCRdb keeps only in-frame clonotypes and omits some of them. The sample has about 24,000 clones, around a quarter seen once. The germline V gene encodes CDR1 SQVTM and CDR2 ANQGSEA. The CDR3 extends over 10 amino acids. As for time point: after neoadjuvant nivolumab, at surgical resection. The sequenced sample was tumor tissue, obtained after nivolumab (anti-PD-1) treatment. This TCR was sampled from a person aged 40 to 85 with oral cavity squamous cell carcinoma. The V and J genes are TRBV29-1 and TRBJ2-3, with D perhaps matching TRBD1 (5 bases). CDR3 DNA sequence: TGCAGCGTTGATGGGCAGGGTGAGGTTTTT. Amino acid sequence: CSVDGQGEVF.